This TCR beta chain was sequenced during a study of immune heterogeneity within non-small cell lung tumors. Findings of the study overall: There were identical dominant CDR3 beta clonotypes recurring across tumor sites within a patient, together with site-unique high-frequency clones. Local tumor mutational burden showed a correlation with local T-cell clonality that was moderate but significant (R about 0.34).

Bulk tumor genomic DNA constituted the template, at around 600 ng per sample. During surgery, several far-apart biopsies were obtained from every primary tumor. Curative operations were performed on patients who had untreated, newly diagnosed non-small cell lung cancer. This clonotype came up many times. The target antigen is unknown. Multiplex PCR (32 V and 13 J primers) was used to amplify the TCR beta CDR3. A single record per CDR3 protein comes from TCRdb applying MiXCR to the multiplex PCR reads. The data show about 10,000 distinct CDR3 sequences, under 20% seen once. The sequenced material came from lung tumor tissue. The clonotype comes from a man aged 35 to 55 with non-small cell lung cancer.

CDR3 DNA sequence: TGTGCCAGCACCGCGGGGCCTGAGCAGTTCTTC. It is translated as CASTAGPEQFF. The chain uses TRBV6-2 or TRBV6-3 and TRBJ2-1, with a possible D match to TRBD2 (6 bases). From germline, CDR1 is MNHEY and CDR2 SVGEGT. CDR3 size: 11 residues. V dropped 7 bases and J dropped 9 bases, with 10 bases sitting between them.